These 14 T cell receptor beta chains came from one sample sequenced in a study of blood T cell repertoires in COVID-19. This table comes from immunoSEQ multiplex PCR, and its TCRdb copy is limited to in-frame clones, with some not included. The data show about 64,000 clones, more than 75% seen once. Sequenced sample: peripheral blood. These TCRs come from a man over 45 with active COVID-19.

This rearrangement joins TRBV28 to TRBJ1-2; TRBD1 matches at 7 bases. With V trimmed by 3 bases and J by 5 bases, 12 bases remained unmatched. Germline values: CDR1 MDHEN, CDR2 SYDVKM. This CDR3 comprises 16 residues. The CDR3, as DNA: TGTGCCAGCAGTTTCCCGGAGGGGGCGAGGGGGTATGGCTACACCTTC. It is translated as CASSFPEGARGYGYTF.

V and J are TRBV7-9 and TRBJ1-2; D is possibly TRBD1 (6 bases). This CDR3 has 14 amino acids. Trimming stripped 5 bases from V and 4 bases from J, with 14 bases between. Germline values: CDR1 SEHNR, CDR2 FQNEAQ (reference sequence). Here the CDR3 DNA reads TGTGCCAGCAGCCTTTTACAGGGATTCTATGGCTACACCTTC. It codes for CASSLLQGFYGYTF.

Written as DNA, the CDR3 is TGCGCCAGCAGCCAGGACAGGTCCAGCTATGGCTACACCTTC. This codes for CASSQDRSSYGYTF. V is TRBV4-3 and J is TRBJ1-2; 7 bases line up with TRBD1. J lost 4 bases, V lost 3 bases, and 5 bases had no gene match. The CDR3 loop spans 14 amino acids. Germline lookup yields CDR1 LGHNA and CDR2 YSLEER.

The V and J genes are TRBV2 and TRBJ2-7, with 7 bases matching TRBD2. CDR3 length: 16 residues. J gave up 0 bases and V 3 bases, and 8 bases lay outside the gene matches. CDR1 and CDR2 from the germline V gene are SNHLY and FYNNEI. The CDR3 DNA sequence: TGTGCCAGCAGTGACGTCGGCGGGGGTAGCTCCTACGAGCAGTACTTC. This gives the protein CASSDVGGGSSYEQYF.

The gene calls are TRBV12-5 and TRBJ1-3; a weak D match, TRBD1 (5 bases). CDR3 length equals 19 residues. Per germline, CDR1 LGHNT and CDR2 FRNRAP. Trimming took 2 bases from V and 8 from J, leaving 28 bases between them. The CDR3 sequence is CASGLKPHQGPGLADTIYF. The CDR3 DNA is TGTGCTAGTGGTTTGAAACCTCACCAGGGTCCGGGCCTGGCGGACACCATATATTTT.

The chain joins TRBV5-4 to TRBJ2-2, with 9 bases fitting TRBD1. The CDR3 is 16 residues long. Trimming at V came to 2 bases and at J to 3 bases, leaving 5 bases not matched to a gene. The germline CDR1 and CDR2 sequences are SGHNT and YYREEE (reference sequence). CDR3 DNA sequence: TGTGCCAGCAGCTTAAACAGGGGGCTCGACACCGGGGAGCTGTTTTTT. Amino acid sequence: CASSLNRGLDTGELFF.

Here the CDR3 DNA reads TGTGCCAGCAGCTCCCAGGGAAACATTCAGTACTTC. Encoded protein: CASSSQGNIQYF. The chain employs TRBV5-4 and TRBJ2-4, with a weak D call TRBD1 (5 bases). V lost 3 bases and J 6 bases, leaving 7 bases between the germline ends. Germline values: CDR1 SGHNT, CDR2 YYREEE (reference sequence). CDR3 size: 12 residues.

CDR3 in DNA: TGTGCCAGCAGTTACTCGTGGACAGGGAGCCATGAGCAGTTCTTC. Its protein is CASSYSWTGSHEQFF. The chain is built from TRBV6-5 and TRBJ2-1; 8 nucleotides align to TRBD1. The J segment lost 8 bases and the V segment lost 0 bases, leaving 6 bases of the junction unmatched. CDR1 is MNHEY and CDR2 is SVGAGI in the germline V gene. The CDR3 runs 15 residues.

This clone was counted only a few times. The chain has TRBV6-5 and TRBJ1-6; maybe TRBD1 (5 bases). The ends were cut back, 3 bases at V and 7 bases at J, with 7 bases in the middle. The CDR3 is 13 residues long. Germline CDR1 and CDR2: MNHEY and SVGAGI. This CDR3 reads CASSYQGNSPLHF. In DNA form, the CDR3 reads TGTGCCAGCAGTTATCAGGGAAATTCACCCCTCCACTTT.

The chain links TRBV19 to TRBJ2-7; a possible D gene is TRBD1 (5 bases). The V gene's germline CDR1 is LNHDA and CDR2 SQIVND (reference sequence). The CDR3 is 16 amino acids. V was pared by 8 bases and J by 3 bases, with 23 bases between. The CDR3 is CASRYRPQGLGYEQYF. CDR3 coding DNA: TGTGCCAGTCGCTACCGGCCTCAGGGCTTAGGCTACGAGCAGTACTTC.

The CDR3 DNA is TGTGCCAGTAGTATAGGGGGAGAGAACTATGGCTACACCTTC. Translation: CASSIGGENYGYTF. This rearrangement joins TRBV19 to TRBJ1-2; D remains ambiguous. Trimming shortened V by 1 base and J by 2 bases, and 8 bases separated the two germline ends. The length of the CDR3 is 14 residues. Germline V gives CDR1 LNHDA, CDR2 SQIVND (reference sequence).

The CDR3 DNA sequence: TGCGCCAGCAGCCAAGAGCAGGGGGCGTTAGGCGAGACCCAGTACTTC. It codes for CASSQEQGALGETQYF. The V call is TRBV4-1, the J call TRBJ2-5; 8 bases line up with TRBD1. The CDR3 totals 16 residues. J lost 5 bases, V lost 0 bases, and 8 bases had no gene match. From germline, CDR1 is MGHRA and CDR2 YSYEKL.

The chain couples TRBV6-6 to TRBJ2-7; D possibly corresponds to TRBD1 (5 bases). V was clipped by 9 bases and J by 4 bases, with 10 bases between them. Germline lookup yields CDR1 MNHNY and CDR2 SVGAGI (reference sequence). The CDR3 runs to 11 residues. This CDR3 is CASAGIYEQYF. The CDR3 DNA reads TGTGCCAGTGCAGGGATATACGAGCAGTACTTC.

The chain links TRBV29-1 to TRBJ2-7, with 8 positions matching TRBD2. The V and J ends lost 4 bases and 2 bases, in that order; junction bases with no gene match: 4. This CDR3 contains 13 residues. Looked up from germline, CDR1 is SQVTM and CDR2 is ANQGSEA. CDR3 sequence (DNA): TGCAGCGTTGTCGGGAGGGCCGCCTACGAGCAGTACTTC. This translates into CSVVGRAAYEQYF.